These 15 T cell receptor beta chains originate from one sample sequenced in a study of cytomegalovirus exposure and HLA in healthy donors. PCR primers comprised 60 Vbeta and 13 Jbeta primers. Generated by immunoSEQ multiplex PCR, the TCRdb table keeps only in-frame clones and is missing some. The sample yields about 95,000 clones, roughly 80% seen once. The sequenced sample was PBMCs. The receptors originated from a man aged 30-40 years in good health and CMV-seropositive.

The gene calls are TRBV30 and TRBJ2-5, with 9 bases lining up with TRBD2. This CDR3 has 13 amino acids. Germline CDR1 reads GTSNPN; CDR2 reads SVGIG (reference sequence). The V gene end was trimmed by 1 base and the J gene end by 4 bases; junction bases not matched to a gene: 1. The CDR3 loop is CAWSALAGETQYF. CDR3 DNA: TGTGCCTGGAGTGCACTAGCGGGAGAGACCCAGTACTTC.

About this clone: One end of the junction is discordant with germline, which a read error may explain. Distinct nucleotide sequences in the sample also encode this CDR3. The rearrangement uses TRBV5-1 and TRBJ2-2; tentative D call: TRBD2 (6 bases). The CDR3 has 15 amino acids. Germline V gene data show CDR1 as SGHRS and CDR2 as YFSETQ. The CDR3 is CASSLSQGGTGELFF. Here the CDR3 DNA reads TGTGCCAGCAGCTTAAGTCAGGGAGGCACCGGGGAGCTGTTTTTT.

The V call is TRBV28, the J call TRBJ2-3; 7 bases are shared with TRBD2. The trim removed 4 bases at V and 6 bases at J, leaving 7 bases unmatched. Germline values: CDR1 MDHEN, CDR2 SYDVKM. The CDR3 has 14 amino acids. CDR3 DNA: TGTGCCAGCAGTTCGCCCACTAGCGTTGATACGCAGTATTTT. Its translation: CASSSPTSVDTQYF.

J is TRBJ2-3 and V is TRBV19; D is possibly TRBD2 (5 bases). Trimming removed 0 bases at V and 8 bases at J, with 21 bases between. The CDR3 covers 17 residues. Germline V gives CDR1 LNHDA, CDR2 SQIVND (reference sequence). CDR3 in DNA: TGTGCCAGTAGTATAGACCGTCTGAGAGCGTTAGGAGGTACGCAGTATTTT. Translation: CASSIDRLRALGGTQYF.

This chain links TRBV9 with TRBJ1-1, with 12 nucleotides matching TRBD1. The CDR3 loop spans 16 amino acids. J gave up 5 bases and V 0 bases, and 5 bases lay outside the gene matches. Germline values: CDR1 SGDLS, CDR2 YYNGEE. The CDR3 protein is CASSVGDRGLGTEAFF. In DNA, the CDR3 is TGTGCCAGCAGCGTAGGGGACAGGGGGCTCGGGACTGAAGCTTTCTTT. Using reference TRBV9 and TRBJ1-1 for the parts outside the CDR3, the full variable domain is DSGVTQTPKHLITATGQRVTLRCSPRSGDLSVYWYQQSLDQGLQFLIQYYNGEERAKGNILERFSAQQFPDLHSELNLSSLELGDSALYFCASSVGDRGLGTEAFFGQGTRLTVV.

The chain employs TRBV18 and TRBJ2-1; D uncertain. V lost 6 bases and J 1 base, leaving 10 bases between the germline ends. This CDR3 contains 14 residues. Germline V gene lookup returns CDR1 KGHSH and CDR2 LQKENI. The chain's CDR3 is CASSPSISYNEQFF. The CDR3 DNA reads TGTGCCAGCTCCCCGTCTATATCCTACAATGAGCAGTTCTTC.

Remarks on this clone: Since no conserved phenylalanine or tryptophan closes the CDR3, a read error is the likely cause. The chain couples TRBV29-1 to TRBJ1-1; perhaps TRBD1 as D (5 bases). The V end lost 4 bases, the J end lost 6 bases, and 18 bases lay between the germline ends. Germline V gives CDR1 SQVTM, CDR2 ANQGSEA. The CDR3 totals 14 residues. The CDR3 sequence is CSVVVRGVNPEAFL. The CDR3 nucleotides are TGCAGCGTTGTGGTAAGGGGCGTTAATCCTGAAGCTTTCCTT.

The chain has TRBV27 and TRBJ1-2, with 9 bases fitting TRBD1. The germline V gene encodes CDR1 MNHEY and CDR2 SMNVEV (reference sequence). The ends lost 5 bases at V and 8 bases at J; junction bases unmatched: 9. CDR3 size: 14 residues. CDR3 coding DNA: TGTGCCAGCAGTACAAAGACAGGGGGTGAGGGCTACACCTTC. It yields the protein CASSTKTGGEGYTF.

This chain joins TRBV29-1 and TRBJ2-3; 7 bases line up with TRBD2. The CDR3 runs to 17 residues. Germline lookup yields CDR1 SQVTM and CDR2 ANQGSEA. J was trimmed by 1 base and V by 6 bases; bases with no gene match: 16. As DNA, the CDR3 is TGCAGCGTCGGGCAGGCGGGAGTGGGAGGCGGCACAGATACGCAGTATTTT. It specifies CSVGQAGVGGGTDTQYF.

This clone was counted a single time. The gene calls are TRBV5-1 and TRBJ1-2, with 7 positions matching TRBD1. CDR1 and CDR2 (germline): SGHRS, YFSETQ. The trim removed 7 bases at V and 0 bases at J, leaving 6 bases unmatched. The CDR3 covers 14 residues. The CDR3 DNA reads as TGCGCCAGCGCCCAGGGGGACCCTAACTATGGCTACACCTTC. Translating it yields CASAQGDPNYGYTF.

Points on this clone: No conserved phenylalanine or tryptophan ends this CDR3, so it is likely a read error. The chain has TRBV4-1 and TRBJ1-5; TRBD1 might be the D (5 bases). Germline loops: CDR1 MGHRA, CDR2 YSYEKL. V shed 0 bases and J shed 0 bases, with 9 bases lying between them. The CDR3 length is 16 residues. CDR3 DNA: TGCGCCAGCAGCCAAGAGGGGGGGAATAGCAATCAGCCCCAGCATTGT. It yields the protein CASSQEGGNSNQPQHC.

This chain connects TRBV15 to TRBJ2-7; 7 bases are a match to TRBD1. With V trimmed by 3 bases and J by 2 bases, 10 bases remained unmatched. This CDR3 has 16 residues. Germline CDR1 is LNHNV and CDR2 is YYDKDF (reference sequence). The CDR3: CATSSARTGAAYEQYF. In DNA form, the CDR3 reads TGTGCCACCAGCAGTGCCCGAACAGGGGCGGCCTACGAGCAGTACTTC.

The chain joins TRBV27 to TRBJ2-7; D is ambiguous. This CDR3 spans 12 amino acids. The ends were cut back, 2 bases at V and 2 bases at J, with 4 bases in the middle. Germline assignment: CDR1 MNHEY and CDR2 SMNVEV (reference sequence). CDR3 residues: CASSLSPYEQYF. Written as DNA, the CDR3 is TGTGCCAGCAGTTTAAGCCCCTACGAGCAGTACTTC.

In its sample, this clone is medium-sized. V gene TRBV6-5 combines with J gene TRBJ1-5; tentative D call: TRBD1 (5 bases). The CDR3 spans 13 residues. Trimming took off 5 bases at V and 5 bases at J, with 10 bases between the two ends. Germline V gene lookup returns CDR1 MNHEY and CDR2 SVGAGI. The CDR3 coding sequence is TGTGCCAGCAGTCCGGACAAGTATCAGCCCCAGCATTTT. This sequence encodes CASSPDKYQPQHF.

This clone came up a few times. This sample includes further DNA sequences coding for the same CDR3. This chain joins TRBV5-6 and TRBJ1-5; D may be TRBD1 (6 bases). V lost 0 bases, J lost 6 bases, and 13 bases lay in between. This CDR3 is 15 amino acids long. CDR1 is SGHDT, CDR2 YYEEEE, per germline. The CDR3 loop reads CASSLGHREGQPQHF. CDR3 nucleotides: TGTGCCAGCAGCTTGGGTCACAGGGAGGGTCAGCCCCAGCATTTT.